These 22 T cell receptor beta chains were all obtained from the same sample, sequenced in a study of spatial heterogeneity in lung cancer (dated by TCRdb to the late 2010s). Library creation used 5' RACE. Sequencing took place on a NextSeq 500. The public sequencing data were trimmed at Q25 with fastp and processed into clonotypes with MiXCR by TCRdb, which kept only in-frame beta chains. CDR3 protein sequences are deduplicated, and each keeps its most common genes and DNA. The sample table lists more than 85,000 distinct CDR3 sequences, over 8.5% of them with a count of one. Together, the top ten hold roughly 7.2% of the sample. The sample's time point label is to be understood as: sample taken at primary tumor resection. TCR sequencing used whole RNA extracted from tumor and nontumor lung tissue, or from cryopreserved PBMC samples, without cell sorting. The source was PBMCs, collected at surgery. Every receptor here comes from a male donor with early-stage non-small cell lung cancer.

In its sample, this clonotype was seen many times. J is TRBJ2-5 and V is TRBV10-3; 8 bases line up with TRBD1. The CDR3 runs to 14 residues. CDR1 ENHRY and CDR2 SYGVKD come from the germline V gene. Trimming at V came to 7 bases and at J to 2 bases, leaving 6 bases not matched to a gene. CDR3 sequence (DNA): TGTGCCATCACCCCCGGGACAGGTCAAGAGACCCAGTACTTC. Protein sequence: CAITPGTGQETQYF.

CDR3 in amino acids: CSARASTPGSGRRETQYF. For the CDR3, the DNA is TGCAGTGCTAGAGCCTCTACGCCGGGGAGCGGGAGGAGGGAGACCCAGTACTTC. The V and J genes are TRBV20-1 and TRBJ2-5; 9 bases are shared with TRBD2. This CDR3 spans 18 amino acids. V was pared by 1 base and J by 5 bases, with 17 bases of the junction left unmatched. The V gene's germline CDR1 is DFQATT and CDR2 SNEGSKA (reference sequence).

This clonotype was picked up a small number of times. The chain joins TRBV7-9 to TRBJ1-1; D unresolved. V was trimmed by 1 base and J by 0 bases, leaving 0 bases between them. Germline CDR1 SEHNR, CDR2 FQNEAQ (reference sequence). The CDR3 is 12 residues long. The chain's CDR3 is CASSLVNTEAFF. The CDR3 bases are TGTGCCAGCAGCTTAGTGAACACTGAAGCTTTCTTT.

There are a few counts of this clonotype. The rearrangement joins TRBV27 to TRBJ2-7, with 10 bases identical to TRBD2. The junction had 8 bases not matched to a gene; V was cut back by 6 bases and J by 6 bases. Germline V gene lookup returns CDR1 MNHEY and CDR2 SMNVEV (reference sequence). CDR3 length: 14 amino acids. The CDR3 DNA reads TGTGCCAGCAGGGAGTGGGGGACTAGCGCCGAGCAGTACTTC. This encodes CASREWGTSAEQYF.

This clonotype was seen repeatedly, ten times or more. The J gene is TRBJ1-4, the V gene TRBV10-3; TRBD1 agrees at 12 bases. This CDR3 has 16 amino acids. Per the germline V gene, CDR1 is ENHRY and CDR2 is SYGVKD. J gave up 2 bases and V 6 bases, and 4 bases lay outside the gene matches. The DNA of the CDR3 is TGTGCCATCAGCAAGGGACAGGGGGCGACTAATGAAAAACTGTTTTTT. Amino acid sequence: CAISKGQGATNEKLFF.

The gene calls are TRBV4-3 and TRBJ2-3; D call uncertain. Germline values: CDR1 LGHNA, CDR2 YSLEER. The CDR3 totals 15 residues. Trimming stripped 1 base from V and 0 bases from J, with 8 bases between. The CDR3 is CASSQGGYSTDTQYF. The CDR3, as DNA: TGCGCCAGCAGCCAAGGGGGTTATAGCACAGATACGCAGTATTTT.

This clonotype was seen at least ten times. The CDR3 sequence: CASSLTWTGRSGNQPQHF. For the CDR3, the DNA is TGTGCCAGCAGTTTAACGTGGACAGGCCGTTCGGGCAATCAGCCCCAGCATTTT. The rearrangement uses TRBV28 and TRBJ1-5, with TRBD1 matching 7 bases. The CDR3 loop spans 18 amino acids. J gave up 2 bases and V 2 bases, and 12 bases lay outside the gene matches. From germline, CDR1 is MDHEN and CDR2 SYDVKM.

This chain joins TRBV5-1 and TRBJ2-3; 8 bases align to TRBD2. The V gene end was trimmed by 7 bases and the J gene end by 1 base; junction bases not matched to a gene: 5. Germline loops: CDR1 SGHRS, CDR2 YFSETQ. The CDR3 length is 14 residues. This chain's CDR3 is CASGKAGGTDTQYF. For the CDR3, the DNA is TGCGCCAGCGGCAAAGCGGGGGGCACAGATACGCAGTATTTT.

This clonotype was counted at least ten times. J is TRBJ2-2 and V is TRBV29-1; D is uncertain. V was shortened by 7 bases and J by 2 bases, with 14 bases between the two germline ends. The length of the CDR3 is 14 residues. The V gene's germline CDR1 is SQVTM and CDR2 ANQGSEA. CDR3 sequence (DNA): TGCAGCGCCATGCTGGACGGAAACACCGGGGAGCTGTTTTTT. Protein sequence: CSAMLDGNTGELFF.

The table lists this clonotype with many counts. The chain's CDR3 is CASSLKDASGGIDEQFF. CDR3 DNA sequence: TGTGCCAGCAGCTTAAAGGATGCTAGCGGGGGGATTGATGAGCAGTTCTTC. The J gene is TRBJ2-1, the V gene TRBV7-9; 11 nucleotides line up with TRBD2. Per the germline V gene, CDR1 is SEHNR and CDR2 is FQNEAQ (reference sequence). V was clipped by 2 bases and J by 8 bases; unmatched bases: 11. The CDR3 contains 17 residues. The whole variable domain, filled in from reference TRBV7-9 and TRBJ2-1, reads DTGVSQNPRHKITKRGQNVTFRCDPISEHNRLYWYRQTLGQGPEFLTYFQNEAQLEKSRLLSDRFSAERPKGSFSTLEIQRTEQGDSAMYLCASSLKDASGGIDEQFFGPGTRLTVL.

The chain links TRBV28 to TRBJ2-5; perhaps TRBD1 as D (6 bases). The germline CDR1 and CDR2 sequences are MDHEN and SYDVKM. CDR3 length: 12 residues. Trimming stripped 7 bases from V and 5 bases from J, with 11 bases between. CDR3 nucleotide sequence: TGTGCCAGCACACAGGGTGGGGAGACCCAGTACTTC. Protein product: CASTQGGETQYF.

In this sample, this clonotype turned up a few times. The chain links TRBV11-2 to TRBJ2-5; 13 positions match TRBD2. V lost 5 bases and J lost 4; bases outside the gene matches: 7. The CDR3 loop spans 16 amino acids. Germline loops: CDR1 SGHAT, CDR2 FQNNGV. The CDR3 region is CASSPGLAGAPETQYF. CDR3 DNA: TGTGCCAGCAGCCCTGGACTAGCGGGAGCCCCAGAGACCCAGTACTTC.

This clonotype was recorded a few times. The rearrangement joins TRBV20-1 to TRBJ2-7, with 12 bases fitting TRBD2. The V gene's germline CDR1 is DFQATT and CDR2 SNEGSKA (reference sequence). J lost 5 bases, V lost 5 bases, and 10 bases had no gene match. The CDR3 consists of 15 residues. The CDR3 is CSASSGRAGNHEQYF. The CDR3, as DNA: TGCAGTGCTTCTAGCGGGAGGGCCGGGAACCACGAGCAGTACTTC.

The sample holds many counts of this clonotype. The chain employs TRBV25-1 and TRBJ2-4, with D unclear. The CDR3 sequence is 11 residues long. Germline CDR1 and CDR2: MGHDK and SYGVNS. V was trimmed by 9 bases and J by 4 bases, leaving 7 bases between them. CDR3 residues: CARKGKNIQYF. The CDR3, as DNA: TGTGCCAGGAAAGGGAAAAACATTCAGTACTTC.

The table lists this clonotype with a few counts. The chain links TRBV5-1 to TRBJ2-7; TRBD2 matches 9 bases. The length of the CDR3 is 15 residues. After removal of 2 bases from V and 0 bases from J, the junction contained 3 bases not matched to a gene. The germline gives CDR1 SGHRS, CDR2 YFSETQ. The CDR3 sequence: CASSLAGGPSYEQYF. Here the CDR3 DNA reads TGCGCCAGCAGCTTAGCGGGGGGACCCTCCTACGAGCAGTACTTC.

On this clonotype itself: A clone one base away is much larger, so this may be a read error. CDR3: CAGSQGTDTQYF. The DNA of the CDR3 is TGCGCCGGCAGCCAAGGCACAGATACGCAGTATTTT. The chain is built from TRBV4-1 and TRBJ2-3; D uncertain. Germline CDR1 and CDR2: MGHRA and YSYEKL. The CDR3 loop spans 12 amino acids.

This clonotype was detected only a few times. This chain joins TRBV6-2 or TRBV6-3 and TRBJ2-7; unclear D gene. Trimming took 0 bases from V and 7 from J, leaving 7 bases between them. This CDR3 is 12 amino acids long. Germline CDR1 and CDR2: MNHEY and SVGEGT. The CDR3 loop reads CASSYSGWEQYF. The DNA of the CDR3 is TGTGCCAGCAGTTACTCAGGGTGGGAGCAGTACTTC.

This clonotype has more than one count but fewer than ten. This rearrangement joins TRBV21-1 to TRBJ2-6; TRBD1, as called in the table, went unchecked against the DNA. TRBV21-1 is given as a pseudogene. CDR3 size: 19 residues. CDR3 DNA: TGTGCCAGCAGCATCTCCGTGGACAGGCTAAAATCTGGGGCCAACGTCCTGACTTTC. It is translated as CASSISVDRLKSGANVLTF.

The sample holds many counts of this clonotype. The chain uses TRBV4-2 and TRBJ1-2, with a possible D match to TRBD1 (6 bases). V was clipped by 3 bases and J by 4 bases, with 6 bases between them. The germline V gene encodes CDR1 LGHNA and CDR2 YNFKEQ. This CDR3 is built from 12 residues. The CDR3 coding sequence is TGTGCCAGCAGCCAGGACAGCTATGGCTACACCTTC. Protein sequence: CASSQDSYGYTF.

The chain joins TRBV7-2 to TRBJ2-3; 8 bases match TRBD2. This CDR3 contains 16 residues. The germline V gene has CDR1 SGHTA and CDR2 FQGNSA. V lost 0 bases, J lost 4 bases, and 6 bases stayed unmatched. CDR3 in amino acids: CASSLAAGGRSDTQYF. CDR3 nucleotide sequence: TGTGCCAGCAGCTTAGCGGCGGGAGGAAGATCAGATACGCAGTATTTT.

This chain connects TRBV6-1 to TRBJ2-4; no definite D call. Germline V gene sequence: CDR1 MNHNS, CDR2 SASEGT. This CDR3 is built from 15 residues. Trimming pared 1 base from V and 1 base from J, leaving 8 bases between. CDR3 nucleotide sequence: TGTGCCAGCAGTGAAGAAGGGCTGGCCAAAAACATTCAGTACTTC. It translates to CASSEEGLAKNIQYF.

V gene TRBV6-1 combines with J gene TRBJ1-1, with a tentative D call TRBD1 (5 bases). Germline V lookup: CDR1 MNHNS, CDR2 SASEGT. CDR3 length: 14 amino acids. V lost 4 bases and J 4 bases, leaving 13 bases between the germline ends. The CDR3 sequence is CASSGRGGGTEAFF. The CDR3 DNA reads TGTGCCAGCAGTGGGAGGGGCGGGGGCACTGAAGCTTTCTTT.